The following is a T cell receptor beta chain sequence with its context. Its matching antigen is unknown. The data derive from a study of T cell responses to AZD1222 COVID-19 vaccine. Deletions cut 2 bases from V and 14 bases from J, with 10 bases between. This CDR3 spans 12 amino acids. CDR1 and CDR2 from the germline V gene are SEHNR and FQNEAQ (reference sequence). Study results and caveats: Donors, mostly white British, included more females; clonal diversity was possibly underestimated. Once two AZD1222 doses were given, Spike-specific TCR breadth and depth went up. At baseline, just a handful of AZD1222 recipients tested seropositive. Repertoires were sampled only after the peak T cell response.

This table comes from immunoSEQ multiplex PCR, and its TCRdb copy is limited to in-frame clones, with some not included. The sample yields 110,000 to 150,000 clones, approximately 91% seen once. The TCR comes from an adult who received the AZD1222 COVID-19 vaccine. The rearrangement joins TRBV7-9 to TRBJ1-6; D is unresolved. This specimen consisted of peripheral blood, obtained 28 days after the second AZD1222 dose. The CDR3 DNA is TGTGCCAGCAGCTTAAGTGGCCAGGCCCTCCACTTT. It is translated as CASSLSGQALHF.